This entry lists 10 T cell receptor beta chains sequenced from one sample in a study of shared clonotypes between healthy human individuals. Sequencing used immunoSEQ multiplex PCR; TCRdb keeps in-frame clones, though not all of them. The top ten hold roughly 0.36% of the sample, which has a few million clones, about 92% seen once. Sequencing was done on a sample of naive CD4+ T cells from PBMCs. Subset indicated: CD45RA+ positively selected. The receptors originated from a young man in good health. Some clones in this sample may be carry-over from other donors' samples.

CDR3 region: CASSDWPTASVNEQYF. CDR3 bases: TGTGCCAGCAGTGATTGGCCCACCGCTAGCGTAAACGAGCAGTACTTC. The rearrangement links TRBV6-4 to TRBJ2-7; D might be TRBD2 (6 bases). Trimming took off 3 bases at V and 5 bases at J, with 20 bases between the two ends. This CDR3 region has 16 residues. CDR1 and CDR2 from the germline V gene are MRHNA and SNTAGT.

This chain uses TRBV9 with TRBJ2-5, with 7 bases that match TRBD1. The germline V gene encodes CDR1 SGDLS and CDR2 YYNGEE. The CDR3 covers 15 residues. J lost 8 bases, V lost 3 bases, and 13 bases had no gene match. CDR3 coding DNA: TGTGCCAGCAGCGAATACATCGACAGGGCAGGTACCCAGTACTTC. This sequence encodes CASSEYIDRAGTQYF.

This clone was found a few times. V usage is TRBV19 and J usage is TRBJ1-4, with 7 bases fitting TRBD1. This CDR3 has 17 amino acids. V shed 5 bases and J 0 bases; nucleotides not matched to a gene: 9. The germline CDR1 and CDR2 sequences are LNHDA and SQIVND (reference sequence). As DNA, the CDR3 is TGTGCCAGTAGTTCCTACAGGGGCCGTGCAACTAATGAAAAACTGTTTTTT. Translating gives CASSSYRGRATNEKLFF. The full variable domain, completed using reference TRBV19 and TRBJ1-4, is DGGITQSPKYLFRKEGQNVTLSCEQNLNHDAMYWYRQDPGQGLRLIYYSQIVNDFQKGDIAEGYSVSREKKESFPLTVTSAQKNPTAFYLCASSSYRGRATNEKLFFGSGTQLSVL.

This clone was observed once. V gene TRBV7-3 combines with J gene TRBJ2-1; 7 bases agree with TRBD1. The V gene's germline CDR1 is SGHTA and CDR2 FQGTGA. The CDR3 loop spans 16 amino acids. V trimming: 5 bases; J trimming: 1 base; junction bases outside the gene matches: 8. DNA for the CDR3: TGTGCCAGCAGCCTACAGGGGTCTTTTTCCTACAATGAGCAGTTCTTC. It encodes CASSLQGSFSYNEQFF. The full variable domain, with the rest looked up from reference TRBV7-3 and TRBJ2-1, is GAGVSQTPSNKVTEKGKYVELRCDPISGHTALYWYRQSLGQGPEFLIYFQGTGAADDSGLPNDRFFAVRPEGSVSTLKIQRTERGDSAVYLCASSLQGSFSYNEQFFGPGTRLTVL.

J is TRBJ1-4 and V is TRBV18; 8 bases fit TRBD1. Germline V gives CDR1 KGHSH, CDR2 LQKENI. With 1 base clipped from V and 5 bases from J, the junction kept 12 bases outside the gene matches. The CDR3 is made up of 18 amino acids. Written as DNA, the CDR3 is TGTGCCAGCTCACCACAAGGACAGGGAGTGGTGTTAAATGAAAAACTGTTTTTT. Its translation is CASSPQGQGVVLNEKLFF.

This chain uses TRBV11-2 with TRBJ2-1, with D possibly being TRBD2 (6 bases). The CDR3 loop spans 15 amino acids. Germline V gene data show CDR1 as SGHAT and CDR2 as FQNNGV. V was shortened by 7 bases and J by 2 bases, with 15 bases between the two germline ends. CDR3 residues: CASTSGSGTYNEQFF. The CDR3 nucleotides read TGTGCCAGCACCTCCGGGAGTGGGACCTACAATGAGCAGTTCTTC.

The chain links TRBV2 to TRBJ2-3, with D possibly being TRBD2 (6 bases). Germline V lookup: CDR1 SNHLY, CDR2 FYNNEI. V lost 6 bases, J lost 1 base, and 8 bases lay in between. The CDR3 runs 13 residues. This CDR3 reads CASRLAGTDTQYF. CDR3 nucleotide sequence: TGTGCCAGCAGACTAGCCGGCACAGATACGCAGTATTTT.

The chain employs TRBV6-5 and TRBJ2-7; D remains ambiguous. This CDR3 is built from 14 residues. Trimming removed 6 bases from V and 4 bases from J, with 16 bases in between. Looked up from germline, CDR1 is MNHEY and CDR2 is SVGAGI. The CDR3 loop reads CASSPPQSGYEQYF. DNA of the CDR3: TGTGCCAGCAGCCCCCCCCAGTCGGGTTACGAGCAGTACTTC.

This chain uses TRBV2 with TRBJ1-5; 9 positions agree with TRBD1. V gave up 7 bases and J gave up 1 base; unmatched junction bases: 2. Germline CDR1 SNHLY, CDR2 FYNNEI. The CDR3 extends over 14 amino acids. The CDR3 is CASTGTGSNQPQHF. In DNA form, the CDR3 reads TGTGCCAGCACCGGGACAGGGAGCAATCAGCCCCAGCATTTT.

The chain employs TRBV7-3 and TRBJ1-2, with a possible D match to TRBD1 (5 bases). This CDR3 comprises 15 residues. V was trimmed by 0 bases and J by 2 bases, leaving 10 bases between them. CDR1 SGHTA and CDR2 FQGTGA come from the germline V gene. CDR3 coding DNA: TGTGCCAGCAGCTTAACCGGGGAGGGGAACTATGGCTACACCTTC. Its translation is CASSLTGEGNYGYTF. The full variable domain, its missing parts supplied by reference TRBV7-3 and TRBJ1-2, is GAGVSQTPSNKVTEKGKYVELRCDPISGHTALYWYRQSLGQGPEFLIYFQGTGAADDSGLPNDRFFAVRPEGSVSTLKIQRTERGDSAVYLCASSLTGEGNYGYTFGSGTRLTVV.